The 25 T cell receptor beta chains below all came from one sample that was sequenced in a study of blood T cells in healthy people across ages. A J-beta primer mix and a sample-barcoded 5' primer were used in a second PCR of about 7 to 11 cycles. From the 5' RACE reads, TCRdb called clonotypes with MiXCR, one entry per CDR3 protein. The data show about 1.1 million distinct CDR3 sequences, with roughly two fifths seen just once and less than 15% held by the top ten. The sample comprised blood. All receptors derive from a young man in good health.

The rearrangement links TRBV27 to TRBJ2-3; D uncertain. CDR3 length: 13 amino acids. V was trimmed by 4 bases and J by 8 bases, leaving 13 bases between them. CDR1 is MNHEY, CDR2 SMNVEV, per germline (reference sequence). Written as DNA, the CDR3 is TGTGCCAGCAGTTCCCACACGGTTGGTACGCAGTATTTT. It yields the protein CASSSHTVGTQYF.

The rearrangement links TRBV5-6 to TRBJ2-5; perhaps D is TRBD1 or TRBD2 (5 bases each). CDR3 length equals 16 residues. The germline V gene has CDR1 SGHDT and CDR2 YYEEEE. V dropped 5 bases and J dropped 3 bases, with 20 bases sitting between them. Written as DNA, the CDR3 is TGTGCCAGCAGTAGGCTGACTGGGGGAGTGGAAGAGACCCAGTACTTC. Its protein is CASSRLTGGVEETQYF.

The J gene is TRBJ2-7, the V gene TRBV6-6, with D perhaps matching TRBD1 (5 bases). Germline CDR1 is MNHNY and CDR2 is SVGAGI (reference sequence). CDR3 length: 13 amino acids. Trimming shortened V by 6 bases and J by 2 bases, and 11 bases separated the two germline ends. CDR3 DNA: TGTGCCAGCAGCGACAGTTATCCCTACGAGCAGTACTTC. As protein: CASSDSYPYEQYF.

This clonotype was seen once. A much larger clone differs from this one at a single base, so this may be a read error. CDR3: CAIATGRRQYF. The CDR3 nucleotides read TGTGCCATCGCGACAGGCAGAAGACAGTACTTC. This chain joins TRBV12-3 or TRBV12-4 and TRBJ2-5, with a possible D match to TRBD1 (6 bases). The V and J ends lost 10 bases and 11 bases respectively, with 17 bases between them. The CDR3 totals 11 residues.

A remark on this clonotype: Germline and junction disagree at one end, which may indicate a read error. This rearrangement joins TRBV11-2 to TRBJ2-1; D is possibly TRBD2 (5 bases). From germline, CDR1 is SGHAT and CDR2 FQNNGV. The CDR3 has 15 amino acids. The CDR3 here is CVSSLEAGSHNEQFF. The CDR3 nucleotides are TGTGTCAGCAGCTTAGAGGCGGGTAGTCACAATGAGCAGTTCTTC. The full variable domain, in which reference TRBV11-2 and TRBJ2-1 provide the parts outside the CDR3, is EAGVAQSPRYKIIEKRQSVAFWCNPISGHATLYWYQQILGQGPKLLIQFQNNGVVDDSQLPKDRFSAERLKGVDSTLKIQPAKLEDSAVYLCVSSLEAGSHNEQFFGPGTRLTVL.

The chain couples TRBV11-3 to TRBJ2-3; 7 bases align to TRBD1. Germline V gene data show CDR1 as SGHNT and CDR2 as YENEEA. Germline trimming cut 5 bases from V and 0 bases from J; bases unmatched to any gene: 8. The CDR3 runs 16 residues. The CDR3 nucleotides are TGTGCCAGCAGCCCCCGTCCGACAGGGAGCACAGATACGCAGTATTTT. As protein: CASSPRPTGSTDTQYF.

The V call is TRBV7-9, the J call TRBJ1-4; D not certain. V shed 5 bases and J shed 3 bases, with 13 bases lying between them. This CDR3 is 15 amino acids long. The germline V gene encodes CDR1 SEHNR and CDR2 FQNEAQ (reference sequence). CDR3 sequence: CASSPVERANEKLFF. DNA for the CDR3: TGTGCCAGCAGCCCCGTTGAGAGGGCTAATGAAAAACTGTTTTTT.

V is TRBV9 and J is TRBJ2-7; D unclear. This CDR3 spans 14 amino acids. Germline-derived CDR1 and CDR2 are SGDLS and YYNGEE. The germline V and J ends were trimmed by 0 bases and 2 bases, with 9 bases remaining between them. The CDR3: CASSVEGQTYEQYF. CDR3 in DNA: TGTGCCAGCAGCGTAGAAGGGCAAACCTACGAGCAGTACTTC.

This clonotype has just a few counts. CDR3 nucleotide sequence: TGTGCCAGCAGACCTCGGGCTAGCGGGGGCCCTTACACAGATACGCAGTATTTT. It is translated as CASRPRASGGPYTDTQYF. The gene calls are TRBV4-2 and TRBJ2-3; TRBD2 aligns across 10 bases. The CDR3 is 18 amino acids. The ends lost 6 bases at V and 2 bases at J; junction bases unmatched: 14. Germline V CDR1 and CDR2: LGHNA, YNFKEQ.

This chain joins TRBV12-3 or TRBV12-4 and TRBJ2-4, with D unresolved. The J call may be wrong; the DNA end is better matched by TRBJ2-5. CDR3 length: 12 amino acids. CDR3 sequence: CASSLATGTQYF. CDR3 DNA sequence: TGTGCCAGCAGTTTAGCGACGGGGACCCAGTACTTC.

In this sample, this clonotype turned up a few times. The chain links TRBV12-3 or TRBV12-4 to TRBJ2-7; D assignment may be TRBD1 or TRBD2 (5 bases each). V was shortened by 6 bases and J by 6 bases, with 21 bases between the two germline ends. CDR3 size: 15 residues. In DNA form, the CDR3 reads TGTGCCAGCAGCCGAGGGGCGGCAGGACCTTTCGAGCAGTACTTC. Translated: CASSRGAAGPFEQYF.

The rearrangement links TRBV29-1 to TRBJ1-2; 8 nucleotides match TRBD1. From germline, CDR1 is SQVTM and CDR2 ANQGSEA. CDR3 length: 14 amino acids. V gave up 5 bases and J gave up 4 bases; unmatched junction bases: 9. CDR3 bases: TGCAGCGTTACCGGGGACAGGATCGGCTATGGCTACACCTTC. It specifies CSVTGDRIGYGYTF.

This clonotype occurred a few times. The genes are TRBV12-3 or TRBV12-4 and TRBJ2-1; 11 bases are a match to TRBD2. The CDR3 has 17 residues. J was trimmed by 6 bases and V by 4 bases; bases with no gene match: 11. The CDR3, as DNA: TGTGCCAGCAGTTCCCCCTGGCCTAGCGGGGGGTTCAATGAGCAGTTCTTC. Its protein is CASSSPWPSGGFNEQFF.

V usage is TRBV29-1 and J usage is TRBJ2-1, with no clear D. The length of the CDR3 is 14 residues. The germline CDR1 and CDR2 sequences are SQVTM and ANQGSEA. Trimming shortened V by 8 bases and J by 0 bases, and 14 bases separated the two germline ends. CDR3 sequence reads: CSIGRGSSYNEQFF. The CDR3 DNA is TGCAGCATTGGTCGTGGAAGCTCCTACAATGAGCAGTTCTTC.

This chain connects TRBV2 to TRBJ1-5; 7 bases are shared with TRBD1. V was clipped by 7 bases and J by 3 bases; unmatched bases: 9. The length of the CDR3 is 15 residues. CDR1 and CDR2 from the germline V gene are SNHLY and FYNNEI. The CDR3 region is CASILDRETNQPQHF. CDR3 nucleotides: TGTGCCAGCATCCTCGACAGGGAGACCAATCAGCCCCAGCATTTT.

This clonotype was counted between two and nine times. The chain joins TRBV6-5 to TRBJ1-2; D gene uncertain. Trimming removed 0 bases from V and 8 bases from J, with 16 bases in between. CDR1 and CDR2 (germline): MNHEY, SVGAGI. CDR3 size: 15 residues. Written as DNA, the CDR3 is TGTGCCAGCAGTTACTCCCGTAACCAGCCCGGAGGCTACACCTTC. It is translated as CASSYSRNQPGGYTF.

A few counts support this clonotype. The CDR3 DNA is TGTGCCAGCAGCTCCCTGGGGTCAATAGATACGCAGTATTTT. It translates to CASSSLGSIDTQYF. The chain uses TRBV7-9 and TRBJ2-3; the D is unclear. The CDR3 consists of 14 residues. Trimming removed 4 bases from V and 5 bases from J, with 13 bases in between. Germline CDR1 SEHNR, CDR2 FQNEAQ (reference sequence).

The V gene is TRBV30, the J gene TRBJ1-1; unclear D gene. Germline V gene data show CDR1 as GTSNPN and CDR2 as SVGIG (reference sequence). Trimming took off 0 bases at V and 7 bases at J, with 9 bases between the two ends. The CDR3 is 12 amino acids. The CDR3 bases are TGTGCCTGGAGTGTAACGGCAGGTGAAGCTTTCTTT. The encoded protein is CAWSVTAGEAFF.

About this clonotype itself: One end of the junction fails to match germline, which may point to a read error. The V gene is TRBV27, the J gene TRBJ1-6, with D maybe TRBD1 (5 bases). The CDR3 runs 13 residues. Germline CDR1 MNHEY, CDR2 SMNVEV (reference sequence). This CDR3 is CASSLSGNSPLHF. Written as DNA, the CDR3 is TGCGCCAGCAGCCTATCAGGGAATTCACCCCTCCACTTT.

Only a few counts were recorded for this clonotype. This chain connects TRBV6-2 or TRBV6-3 to TRBJ2-1; 14 nucleotides agree with TRBD2. V shed 10 bases and J 13 bases; nucleotides not matched to a gene: 15. The CDR3 consists of 15 residues. Germline V gives CDR1 MNHEY, CDR2 SVGEGT. Here the CDR3 DNA reads TGTGCCACCGGAAGGACCGGGACTAGCGGGGGTAGACAGTTCTTC. Translated: CATGRTGTSGGRQFF.

This clonotype was detected many times. The chain employs TRBV11-2 and TRBJ2-5; TRBD1 matches 10 bases. V lost 5 bases to trimming and J lost 5 bases; unmatched junction nucleotides: 11. Germline CDR1 and CDR2: SGHAT and FQNNGV. There are 16 residues in the CDR3. CDR3 residues: CASSPLGQGKFETQYF. The DNA for the CDR3 is TGTGCCAGCAGCCCATTGGGACAGGGGAAATTCGAGACCCAGTACTTC.

V gene TRBV4-3 combines with J gene TRBJ2-7; TRBD2 might be the D (6 bases). With 0 bases removed from V and 7 bases from J, the gap between germline ends came to 25 bases. The CDR3 has 18 amino acids. Germline CDR1 and CDR2: LGHNA and YSLEER. CDR3 bases: TGCGCCAGCAGCCAAGATAGACCTCACACCGGGGGATACAATGAGCAGTACTTC. This translates into CASSQDRPHTGGYNEQYF.

The V gene is TRBV6-1, the J gene TRBJ1-2; 9 bases are a match to TRBD1. CDR1 MNHNS and CDR2 SASEGT come from the germline V gene. Losses at the gene ends were 8 bases for V and 7 bases for J; bases not matched to a gene: 17. The CDR3 extends over 16 amino acids. This CDR3 reads CASSTPFGTGHCGYTF. Written as DNA, the CDR3 is TGTGCCAGCTCCACCCCCTTTGGGACAGGGCACTGTGGCTACACCTTC.

The V and J genes are TRBV4-3 and TRBJ1-5, with D possibly matching TRBD1 (6 bases). Trimming left V 1 base short and J 7 bases short, with 17 bases between. CDR3 size: 16 residues. In germline, CDR1 is LGHNA, CDR2 YSLEER. The CDR3 nucleotides are TGCGCCAGCAGCCAAGTTTATAGAGGGGGATGGCAGCCCCAGCATTTT. Its translation is CASSQVYRGGWQPQHF.

Only a few counts were recorded for this clonotype. The chain joins TRBV12-3 or TRBV12-4 to TRBJ2-3; 7 bases agree with TRBD2. The CDR3 totals 17 residues. Losses at the gene ends were 3 bases for V and 2 bases for J; bases not matched to a gene: 11. CDR3 nucleotide sequence: TGTGCCAGCAGTTTGGGGTCGGCTAGCGGTACCACAGATACGCAGTATTTT. This translates into CASSLGSASGTTDTQYF.